These 16 T cell receptor beta chains were all obtained from the same sample, sequenced in a study of CD4 T cells in relation to SARS-CoV-2 and coronaviruses (dated by TCRdb to about 2021). Libraries were built with the immunoSEQ multiplex PCR assay. TCRdb re-hosts the immuneACCESS table, in-frame sequences only. Its copies lack some clones; in the studies checked, an unresolved V gene accounts for under half of them, and the cause for the rest is not known. In all, the sample holds about 21,000 clones, and roughly 72% of those were seen once. Clones ranked in the top ten supply 15% to 20% of the sample. For these TCRs, the target antigens are not known. CD4+ T cells from unexposed donors were collected before the COVID-19 pandemic (2011-2018). The EasySep CD4+ T cell isolation kit was used to isolate CD4+ T cells once the cultures had run for about 10 days. Sequencing was performed on CD4+ T cells from PBMCs, cultured in vitro. These receptors originate from a human donor in good health.

The chain is built from TRBV9 and TRBJ1-3; the D is unclear. Per germline, CDR1 SGDLS and CDR2 YYNGEE. This CDR3 has 13 amino acids. Trimming shortened V by 4 bases and J by 0 bases, and 5 bases separated the two germline ends. CDR3 in DNA: TGTGCCAGCAGCCCGGTCTCTGGAAACACCATATATTTT. Translated: CASSPVSGNTIYF.

The chain combines TRBV4-1 with TRBJ1-5; D is unclear. V was trimmed by 0 bases and J by 3 bases, leaving 9 bases between them. The CDR3 has 15 residues. Germline V gives CDR1 MGHRA, CDR2 YSYEKL. This CDR3 is CASSQDQAANQPQHF. The CDR3, as DNA: TGCGCCAGCAGCCAAGATCAGGCAGCCAATCAGCCCCAGCATTTT.

This clone was seen a handful of times. The rearrangement links TRBV18 to TRBJ1-2; D gene unclear. The CDR3 is 13 amino acids. Trimming stripped 4 bases from V and 5 bases from J, with 11 bases between. Germline lookup yields CDR1 KGHSH and CDR2 LQKENI. The CDR3 coding sequence is TGTGCCAGCTCACAAACAGCCTCATATGGCTACACCTTC. Protein: CASSQTASYGYTF.

The chain uses TRBV25-1 and TRBJ1-4; TRBD1 agrees at 10 bases. The V and J ends lost 6 bases and 8 bases, in that order; junction bases with no gene match: 6. The CDR3 sequence is 14 residues long. From germline, CDR1 is MGHDK and CDR2 SYGVNS. CDR3 amino acids: CASRETGGSEKLFF. The CDR3 nucleotides are TGTGCCAGCAGGGAGACAGGGGGCTCGGAAAAACTGTTTTTT.

The CDR3 loop reads CASSQSSARGAGNTIYF. Here the CDR3 DNA reads TGTGCCAGCAGCCAGAGCTCCGCCAGGGGGGCTGGAAACACCATATATTTT. This chain joins TRBV4-2 and TRBJ1-3; 7 bases agree with TRBD1. The germline gives CDR1 LGHNA, CDR2 YNFKEQ. V lost 3 bases and J lost 2; bases outside the gene matches: 10. The CDR3 totals 17 residues.

V is TRBV7-8 and J is TRBJ2-5; D is perhaps TRBD1 or TRBD2 (5 bases each). This CDR3 is 17 amino acids long. The V gene's germline CDR1 is SGHVS and CDR2 FQNEAQ. V gave up 4 bases and J gave up 5 bases, with 23 bases separating them. Here the CDR3 reads CASSSQGLRGFWETQYF. In DNA, the CDR3 is TGTGCCAGCAGCTCCCAAGGCTTACGGGGCTTTTGGGAGACCCAGTACTTC.

This chain uses TRBV12-3 or TRBV12-4 with TRBJ1-2, with 7 bases lining up with TRBD1. This CDR3 has 13 amino acids. Trimming cost V 5 bases and J 3 bases; bases outside gene matches: 3. The CDR3, as DNA: TGTGCCAGCAGTCGACAGGGCCACTATGGCTACACCTTC. This encodes CASSRQGHYGYTF.

This clone has a handful of counts. The chain recombines TRBV18 with TRBJ1-1; D is unresolved. V lost 4 bases and J lost 3, with 9 bases in between. Per germline, CDR1 KGHSH and CDR2 LQKENI. This CDR3 has 13 residues. CDR3 in amino acids: CASSQGRDTEAFF. The CDR3 nucleotides read TGTGCCAGCTCACAAGGACGGGACACTGAAGCTTTCTTT.

This clone showed up just once. The chain has TRBV6-5 and TRBJ2-5; D is tentatively TRBD1 or TRBD2 (5 bases each). V was cut by 2 bases and J by 3 bases, with 16 bases left in between. The CDR3 has 16 amino acids. Per germline, CDR1 MNHEY and CDR2 SVGAGI. The CDR3 is CASSYPRRGEEETQYF. The DNA for the CDR3 is TGTGCCAGCAGTTACCCGCGCCGGGGCGAAGAAGAGACCCAGTACTTC.

The J gene is TRBJ2-1, the V gene TRBV7-9; 7 bases fit TRBD2. J lost 1 base, V lost 5 bases, and 14 bases had no gene match. The CDR3 extends over 18 amino acids. Germline lookup yields CDR1 SEHNR and CDR2 FQNEAQ (reference sequence). The CDR3 nucleotides are TGTGCCAGCAGCCAGGGACCCCTTTGGGGGGGGTCCTACAATGAGCAGTTCTTC. As protein: CASSQGPLWGGSYNEQFF.

The chain is built from TRBV4-3 and TRBJ2-5; TRBD1 aligns across 12 bases. Germline loops: CDR1 LGHNA, CDR2 YSLEER. With 3 bases clipped from V and 5 bases from J, the junction kept 4 bases outside the gene matches. The CDR3 spans 15 residues. The CDR3 loop reads CASSQGQGAWETQYF. Written as DNA, the CDR3 is TGCGCCAGCAGCCAGGGACAGGGGGCGTGGGAGACCCAGTACTTC.

The V and J genes are TRBV5-6 and TRBJ2-7; either TRBD1 or TRBD2 may supply D (6 bases each). Germline V gene sequence: CDR1 SGHDT, CDR2 YYEEEE. V was cut by 9 bases and J by 3 bases, with 25 bases left in between. The CDR3 covers 16 residues. The CDR3 sequence is CATNQGGPSRNYEQYF. The DNA of the CDR3 is TGTGCCACCAACCAAGGGGGGCCATCCCGAAACTACGAGCAGTACTTC. The entire variable domain, with the rest obtained from reference TRBV5-6 and TRBJ2-7, is as follows: DAGVTQSPTHLIKTRGQQVTLRCSPKSGHDTVSWYQQALGQGPQFIFQYYEEEERQRGNFPDRFSGHQFPNYSSELNVNALLLGDSALYLCATNQGGPSRNYEQYFGPGTRLTVT.

The chain has TRBV7-2 and TRBJ2-5; 9 bases fit TRBD2. This CDR3 comprises 15 residues. Per the germline V gene, CDR1 is SGHTA and CDR2 is FQGNSA. V was pared by 1 base and J by 5 bases, with 5 bases of the junction left unmatched. This CDR3 reads CASSLGSGRVETQYF. CDR3 in DNA: TGTGCCAGCAGCTTAGGTAGCGGGAGAGTGGAGACCCAGTACTTC.

In this sample, this clone turned up a few times. One end of the junction fails to match germline, which may point to a read error. The chain joins TRBV29-1 to TRBJ2-7; 7 bases align to TRBD1. The CDR3 contains 13 residues. CDR1 is SQVTM and CDR2 is ANQGSEA in the germline V gene. This chain's CDR3 is CSVRQGTSSEQYF. CDR3 DNA sequence: TGCAGCGTCCGACAGGGTACGTCCTCCGAGCAGTACTTC.

The CDR3 DNA is TGCAGTGCTAGTATCGGCAGGGTCACAGATACGCAGTATTTT. It yields the protein CSASIGRVTDTQYF. The genes are TRBV20-1 and TRBJ2-3; possible D gene TRBD1, 5 bases. CDR3 size: 14 residues. The germline V gene has CDR1 DFQATT and CDR2 SNEGSKA (reference sequence). Trimming took 3 bases from V and 2 from J, leaving 12 bases between them.

V is TRBV5-1 and J is TRBJ2-2, with D perhaps matching TRBD2 (6 bases). The CDR3 spans 14 residues. CDR1 is SGHRS, CDR2 YFSETQ, per germline. V gave up 3 bases and J gave up 7 bases, with 13 bases separating them. The CDR3 region has the DNA TGCGCCAGCAGCTCGGGGGTACTCCACGGGGAGCTGTTTTTT. Translation gives CASSSGVLHGELFF. Full variable domain (remainder filled in from reference TRBV5-1 and TRBJ2-2): KAGVTQTPRYLIKTRGQQVTLSCSPISGHRSVSWYQQTPGQGLQFLFEYFSETQRNKGNFPGRFSGRQFSNSRSEMNVSTLELGDSALYLCASSSGVLHGELFFGEGSRLTVL.